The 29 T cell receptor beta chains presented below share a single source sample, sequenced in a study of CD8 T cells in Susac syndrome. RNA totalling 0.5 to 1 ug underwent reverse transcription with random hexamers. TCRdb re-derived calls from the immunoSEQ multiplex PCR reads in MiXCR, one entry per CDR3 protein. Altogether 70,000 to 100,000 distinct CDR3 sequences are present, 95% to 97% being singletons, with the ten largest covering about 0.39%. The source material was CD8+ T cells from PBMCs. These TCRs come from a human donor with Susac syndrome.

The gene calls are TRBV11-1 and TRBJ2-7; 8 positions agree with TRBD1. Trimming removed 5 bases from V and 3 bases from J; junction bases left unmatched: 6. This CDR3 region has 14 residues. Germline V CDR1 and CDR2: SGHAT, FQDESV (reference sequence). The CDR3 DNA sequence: TGTGCCAGCAGCCTCGGCGGGACAGGCTACGAGCAGTACTTC. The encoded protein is CASSLGGTGYEQYF.

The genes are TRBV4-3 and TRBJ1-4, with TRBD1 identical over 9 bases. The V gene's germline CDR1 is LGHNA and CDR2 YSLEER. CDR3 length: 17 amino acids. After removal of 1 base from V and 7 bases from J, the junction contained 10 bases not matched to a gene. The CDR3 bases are TGCGCCAGCAGCCAAGTAGCCGGGACAGGGTTCGGTGAAAAACTGTTTTTT. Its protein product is CASSQVAGTGFGEKLFF.

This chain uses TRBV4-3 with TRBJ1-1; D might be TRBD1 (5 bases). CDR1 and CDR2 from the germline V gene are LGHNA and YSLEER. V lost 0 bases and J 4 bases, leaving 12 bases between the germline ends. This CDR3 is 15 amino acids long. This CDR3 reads CASSQDLRGGTEAFF. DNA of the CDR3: TGCGCCAGCAGCCAAGATCTCCGGGGGGGCACTGAAGCTTTCTTT.

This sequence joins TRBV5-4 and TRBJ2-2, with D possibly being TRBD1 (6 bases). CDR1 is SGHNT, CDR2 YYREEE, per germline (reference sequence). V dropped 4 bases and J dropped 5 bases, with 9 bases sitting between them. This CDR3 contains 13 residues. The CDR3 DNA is TGTGCCAGCAGCGGGGGCGGTACCGGGGAGCTGTTTTTT. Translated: CASSGGGTGELFF.

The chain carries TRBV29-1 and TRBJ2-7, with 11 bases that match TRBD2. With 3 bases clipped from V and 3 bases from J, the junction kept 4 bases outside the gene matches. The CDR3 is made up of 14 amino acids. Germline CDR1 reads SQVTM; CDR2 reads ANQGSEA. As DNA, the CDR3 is TGCAGCGTTGAGCTGACTAGCGGGAACTACGAGCAGTACTTC. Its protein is CSVELTSGNYEQYF.

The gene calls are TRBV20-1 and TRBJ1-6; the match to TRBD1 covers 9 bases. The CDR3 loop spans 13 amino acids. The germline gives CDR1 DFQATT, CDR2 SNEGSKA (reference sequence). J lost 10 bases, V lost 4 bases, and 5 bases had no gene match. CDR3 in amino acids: CSATRTGVSPLHF. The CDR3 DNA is TGCAGTGCTACAAGGACAGGGGTCTCACCCCTCCACTTT.

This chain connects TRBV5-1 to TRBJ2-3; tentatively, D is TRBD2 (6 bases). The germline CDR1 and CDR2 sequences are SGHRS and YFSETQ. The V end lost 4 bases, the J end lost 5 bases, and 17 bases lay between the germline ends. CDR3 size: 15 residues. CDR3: CASSHGGLWEDTQYF. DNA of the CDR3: TGCGCCAGCAGCCACGGAGGGCTCTGGGAAGATACGCAGTATTTT. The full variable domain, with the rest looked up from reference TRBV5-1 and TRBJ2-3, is KAGVTQTPRYLIKTRGQQVTLSCSPISGHRSVSWYQQTPGQGLQFLFEYFSETQRNKGNFPGRFSGRQFSNSRSEMNVSTLELGDSALYLCASSHGGLWEDTQYFGPGTRLTVL.

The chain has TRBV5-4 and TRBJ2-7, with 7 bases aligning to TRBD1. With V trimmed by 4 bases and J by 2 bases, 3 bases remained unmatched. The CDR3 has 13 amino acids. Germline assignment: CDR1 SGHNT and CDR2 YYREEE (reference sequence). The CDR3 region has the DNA TGTGCCAGCAGCCCGGGACAGACCTACGAGCAGTACTTC. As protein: CASSPGQTYEQYF.

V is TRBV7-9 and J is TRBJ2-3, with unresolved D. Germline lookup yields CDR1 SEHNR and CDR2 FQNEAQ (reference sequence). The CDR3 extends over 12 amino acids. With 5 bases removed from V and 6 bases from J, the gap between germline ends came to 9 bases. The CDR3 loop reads CASSRLRDTQYF. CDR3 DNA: TGTGCCAGCAGCCGCCTCCGGGATACGCAGTATTTT.

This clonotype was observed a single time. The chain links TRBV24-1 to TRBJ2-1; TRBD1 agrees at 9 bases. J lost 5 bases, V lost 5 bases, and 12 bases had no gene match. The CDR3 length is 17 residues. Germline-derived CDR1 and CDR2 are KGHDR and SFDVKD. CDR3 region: CATSGSISRQGDNEQFF. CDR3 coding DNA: TGTGCCACCAGTGGGTCAATCTCCCGACAGGGGGACAATGAGCAGTTCTTC.

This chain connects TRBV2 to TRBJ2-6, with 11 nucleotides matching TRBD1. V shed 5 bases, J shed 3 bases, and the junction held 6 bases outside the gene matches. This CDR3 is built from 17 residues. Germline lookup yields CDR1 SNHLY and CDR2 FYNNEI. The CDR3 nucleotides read TGTGCCAGCAGTCGGACAGGGGGCGCATATGGGGCCAACGTCCTGACTTTC. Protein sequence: CASSRTGGAYGANVLTF. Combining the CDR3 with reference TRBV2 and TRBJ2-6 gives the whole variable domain EPEVTQTPSHQVTQMGQEVILRCVPISNHLYFYWYRQILGQKVEFLVSFYNNEISEKSEIFDDQFSVERPDGSNFTLKIRSTKLEDSAMYFCASSRTGGAYGANVLTFGAGSRLTVL.

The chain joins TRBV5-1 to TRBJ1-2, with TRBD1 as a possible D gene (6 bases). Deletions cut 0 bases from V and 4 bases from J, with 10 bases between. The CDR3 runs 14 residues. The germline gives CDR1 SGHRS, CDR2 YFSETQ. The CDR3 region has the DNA TGCGCCAGCAGCTTGGAGCAGGGGCCCTATGGCTACACCTTC. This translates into CASSLEQGPYGYTF.

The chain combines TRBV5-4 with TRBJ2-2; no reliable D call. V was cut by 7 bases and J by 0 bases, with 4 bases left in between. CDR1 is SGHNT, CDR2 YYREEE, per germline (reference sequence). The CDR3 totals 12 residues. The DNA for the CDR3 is TGTGCCAGCCAGGCGAACACCGGGGAGCTGTTTTTT. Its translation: CASQANTGELFF.

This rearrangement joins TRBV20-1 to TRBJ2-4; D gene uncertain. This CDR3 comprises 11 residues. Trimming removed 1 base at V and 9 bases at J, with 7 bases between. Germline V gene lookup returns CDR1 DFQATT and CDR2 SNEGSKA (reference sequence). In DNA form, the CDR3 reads TGCAGTGCTAGAGCTTTAGGCATTCAGTACTTC. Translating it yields CSARALGIQYF.

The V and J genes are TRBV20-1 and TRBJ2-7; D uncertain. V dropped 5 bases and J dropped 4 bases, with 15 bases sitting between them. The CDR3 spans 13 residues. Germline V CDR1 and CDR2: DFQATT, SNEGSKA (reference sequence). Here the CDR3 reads CSASAPRSYEQYF. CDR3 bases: TGCAGTGCTTCCGCCCCCAGGTCTTACGAGCAGTACTTC.

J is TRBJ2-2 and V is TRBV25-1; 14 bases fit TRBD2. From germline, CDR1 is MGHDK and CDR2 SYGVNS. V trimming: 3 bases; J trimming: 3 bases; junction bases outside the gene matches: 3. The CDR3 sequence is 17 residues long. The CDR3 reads CASSETSGRADTGELFF. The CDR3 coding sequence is TGTGCCAGCAGTGAGACTAGCGGGAGGGCTGACACCGGGGAGCTGTTTTTT.

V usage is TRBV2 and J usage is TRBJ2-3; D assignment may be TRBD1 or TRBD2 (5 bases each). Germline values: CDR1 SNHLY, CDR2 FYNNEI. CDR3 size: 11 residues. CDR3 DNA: TGTGCAGAGGGGCTCACAGATACGCAGTATTTT. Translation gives CAEGLTDTQYF.

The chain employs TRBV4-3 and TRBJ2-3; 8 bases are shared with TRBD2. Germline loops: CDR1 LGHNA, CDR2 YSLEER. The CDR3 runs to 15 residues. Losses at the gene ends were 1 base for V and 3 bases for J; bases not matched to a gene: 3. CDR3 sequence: CASSQGSGGTDTQYF. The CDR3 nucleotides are TGCGCCAGCAGCCAAGGAAGCGGGGGAACAGATACGCAGTATTTT.

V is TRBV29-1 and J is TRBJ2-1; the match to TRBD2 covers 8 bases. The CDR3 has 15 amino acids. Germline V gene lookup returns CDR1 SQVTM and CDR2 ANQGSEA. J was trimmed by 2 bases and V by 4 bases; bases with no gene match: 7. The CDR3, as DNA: TGCAGCGTTGGAGGAGCAGCGGGGGCCTACAATGAGCAGTTCTTC. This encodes CSVGGAAGAYNEQFF.

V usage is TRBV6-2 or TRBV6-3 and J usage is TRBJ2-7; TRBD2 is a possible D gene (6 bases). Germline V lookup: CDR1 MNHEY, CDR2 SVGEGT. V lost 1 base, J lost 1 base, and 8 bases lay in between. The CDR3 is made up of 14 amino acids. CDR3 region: CASSYWRGSYEQYF. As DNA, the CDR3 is TGTGCCAGCAGTTACTGGCGGGGATCCTACGAGCAGTACTTC.

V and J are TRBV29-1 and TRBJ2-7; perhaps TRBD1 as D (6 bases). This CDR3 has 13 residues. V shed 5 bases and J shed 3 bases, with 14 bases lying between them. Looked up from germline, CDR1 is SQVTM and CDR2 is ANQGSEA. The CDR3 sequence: CSVRGTDHYEQYF. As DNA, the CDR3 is TGCAGCGTTAGGGGGACGGATCACTACGAGCAGTACTTC.

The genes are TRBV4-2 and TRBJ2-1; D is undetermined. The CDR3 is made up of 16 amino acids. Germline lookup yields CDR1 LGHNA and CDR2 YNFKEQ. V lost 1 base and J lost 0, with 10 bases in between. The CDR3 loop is CASSQGDLNSYNEQFF. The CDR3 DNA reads TGTGCCAGCAGCCAAGGGGATTTGAACTCCTACAATGAGCAGTTCTTC.

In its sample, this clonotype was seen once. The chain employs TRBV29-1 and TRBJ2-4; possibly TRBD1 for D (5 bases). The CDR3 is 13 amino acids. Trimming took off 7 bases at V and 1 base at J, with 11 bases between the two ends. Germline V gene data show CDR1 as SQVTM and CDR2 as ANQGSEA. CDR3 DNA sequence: TGCAGCGCACCCTCAGGGGCCAAAAACATTCAGTACTTC. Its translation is CSAPSGAKNIQYF.

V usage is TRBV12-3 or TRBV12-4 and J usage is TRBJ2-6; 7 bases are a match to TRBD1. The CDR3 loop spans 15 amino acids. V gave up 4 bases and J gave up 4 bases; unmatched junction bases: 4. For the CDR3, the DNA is TGTGCCAGCAGTTCCACAGGGGTCGGGGCCAACGTCCTGACTTTC. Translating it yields CASSSTGVGANVLTF.

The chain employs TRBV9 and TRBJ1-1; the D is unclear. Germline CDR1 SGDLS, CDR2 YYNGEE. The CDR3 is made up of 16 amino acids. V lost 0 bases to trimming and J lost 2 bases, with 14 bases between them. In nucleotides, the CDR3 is TGTGCCAGCAGCGTAGGAGGTCTGGGGTCCAACACTGAAGCTTTCTTT. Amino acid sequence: CASSVGGLGSNTEAFF.

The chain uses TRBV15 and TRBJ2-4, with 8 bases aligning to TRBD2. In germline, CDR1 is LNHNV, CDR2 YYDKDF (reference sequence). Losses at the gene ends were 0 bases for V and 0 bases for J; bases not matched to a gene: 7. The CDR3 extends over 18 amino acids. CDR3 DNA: TGTGCCACCAGCAGAGATCTATCTAGCGGGTCAGCCAAAAACATTCAGTACTTC. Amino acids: CATSRDLSSGSAKNIQYF.

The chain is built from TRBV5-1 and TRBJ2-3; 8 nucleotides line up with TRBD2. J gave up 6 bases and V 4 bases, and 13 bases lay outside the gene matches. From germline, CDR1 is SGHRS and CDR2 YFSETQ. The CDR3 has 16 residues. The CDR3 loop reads CASSVGLKAGGDTQYF. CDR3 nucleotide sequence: TGCGCCAGCAGCGTGGGGCTGAAGGCGGGGGGCGATACGCAGTATTTT.

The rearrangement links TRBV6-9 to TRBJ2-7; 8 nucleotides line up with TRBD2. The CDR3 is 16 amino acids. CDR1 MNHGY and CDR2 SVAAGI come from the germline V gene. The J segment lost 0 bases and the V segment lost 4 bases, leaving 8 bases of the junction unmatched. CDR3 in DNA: TGTGCCAGCAGTTGTCGGGGGGGCAGGAGCTCCTACGAGCAGTACGTC. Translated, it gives CASSCRGGRSSYEQYV.

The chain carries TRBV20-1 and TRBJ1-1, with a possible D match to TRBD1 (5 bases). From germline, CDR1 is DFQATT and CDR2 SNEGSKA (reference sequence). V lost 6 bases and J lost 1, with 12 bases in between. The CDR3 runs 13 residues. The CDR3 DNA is TGCAGTGCCAAGCGTGGACAGAACACTGAAGCTTTCTTT. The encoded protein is CSAKRGQNTEAFF.